The next 5 T cell receptor beta chains were all read from a single sample in a study of STAT5B mutations in CD4+ large granular lymphocyte leukemia (dated 2022 in TCRdb). The library was built by means of the immunoSEQ multiplex PCR assay. TCRdb stores this immuneACCESS table with in-frame sequences only. Part of the clones is absent; in the studies checked, under half of the shortfall reflects unresolved V genes, and no reason is known for the rest. This sample has about 26,000 clones in its table, and approximately 80% of those were observed once. The ten most abundant clones make up less than 0.35% of the sample. The sample consisted of CD4+ T cells from blood buffy coats. The receptors were sampled from a human donor in good health.

The chain couples TRBV5-4 to TRBJ1-2; 9 bases match TRBD1. Trimming removed 5 bases from V and 6 bases from J; junction bases left unmatched: 5. Germline-derived CDR1 and CDR2 are SGHNT and YYREEE (reference sequence). The CDR3 totals 13 residues. CDR3 sequence reads: CASRSDRGDGYTF. Here the CDR3 DNA reads TGTGCCAGCAGGTCCGACAGGGGGGATGGCTACACCTTC.

The chain couples TRBV7-9 to TRBJ1-2; possibly TRBD1 for D (5 bases). V lost 5 bases and J lost 6, with 16 bases in between. Germline V lookup: CDR1 SEHNR, CDR2 FQNEAQ (reference sequence). There are 14 residues in the CDR3. CDR3 sequence reads: CASSRAGRGDGYTF. CDR3 bases: TGTGCCAGCAGCAGAGCAGGGAGAGGGGATGGCTACACCTTC.

This chain uses TRBV5-1 with TRBJ2-1; TRBD2 matches 7 bases. CDR1 and CDR2 (germline): SGHRS, YFSETQ. Losses at the gene ends were 3 bases for V and 8 bases for J; bases not matched to a gene: 8. There are 14 residues in the CDR3. CDR3 in amino acids: CASSYTGRAYEQFF. The CDR3 coding sequence is TGCGCCAGCAGCTACACGGGGAGGGCCTATGAGCAGTTCTTC.

V gene TRBV9 combines with J gene TRBJ1-5; the D gene is possibly TRBD1 (6 bases). Trimming shortened V by 5 bases and J by 6 bases, and 15 bases separated the two germline ends. This CDR3 region has 14 residues. Germline V lookup: CDR1 SGDLS, CDR2 YYNGEE. CDR3 DNA: TGTGCCAGCAGTGATACAGGGAATAGTCAGCCCCAGCATTTT. It codes for CASSDTGNSQPQHF.

The V gene is TRBV7-3, the J gene TRBJ1-3, with D unclear. CDR3 length: 14 residues. Germline V lookup: CDR1 SGHTA, CDR2 FQGTGA. V was cut by 0 bases and J by 4 bases, with 7 bases left in between. CDR3 sequence reads: CASSLTATGNTIYF. The DNA of the CDR3 is TGTGCCAGCAGCTTAACTGCCACAGGAAACACCATATATTTT.